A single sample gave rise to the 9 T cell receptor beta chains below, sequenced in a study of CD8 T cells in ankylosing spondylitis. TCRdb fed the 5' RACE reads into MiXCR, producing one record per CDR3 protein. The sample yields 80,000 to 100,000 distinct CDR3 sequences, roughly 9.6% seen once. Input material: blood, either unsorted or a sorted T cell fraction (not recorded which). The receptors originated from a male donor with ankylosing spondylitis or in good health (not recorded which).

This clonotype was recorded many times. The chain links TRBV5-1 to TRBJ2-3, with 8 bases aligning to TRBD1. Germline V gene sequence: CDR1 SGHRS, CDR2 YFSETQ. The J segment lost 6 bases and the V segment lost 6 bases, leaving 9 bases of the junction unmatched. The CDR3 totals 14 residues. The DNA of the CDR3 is TGCGCCAGCAAATTACAGGGGGTACCTGATACGCAGTATTTT. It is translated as CASKLQGVPDTQYF.

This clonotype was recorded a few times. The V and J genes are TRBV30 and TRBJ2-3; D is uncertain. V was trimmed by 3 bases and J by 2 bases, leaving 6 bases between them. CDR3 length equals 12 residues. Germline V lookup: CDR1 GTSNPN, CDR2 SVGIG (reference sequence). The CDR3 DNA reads TGTGCCTGGAGCCCTAACACAGATACGCAGTATTTT. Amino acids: CAWSPNTDTQYF.

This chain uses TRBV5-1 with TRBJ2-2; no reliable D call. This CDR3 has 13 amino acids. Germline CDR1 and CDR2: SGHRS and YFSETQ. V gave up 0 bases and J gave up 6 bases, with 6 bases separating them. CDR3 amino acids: CASSLEVSGELFF. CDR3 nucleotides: TGCGCCAGCAGCTTGGAGGTGTCCGGGGAGCTGTTTTTT.

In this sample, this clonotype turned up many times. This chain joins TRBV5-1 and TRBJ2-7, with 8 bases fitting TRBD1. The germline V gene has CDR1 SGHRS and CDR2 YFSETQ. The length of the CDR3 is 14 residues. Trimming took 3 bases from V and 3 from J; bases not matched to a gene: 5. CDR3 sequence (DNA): TGCGCCAGCAGCTCCGGGACAGGTAGCTACGAGCAGTACTTC. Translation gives CASSSGTGSYEQYF. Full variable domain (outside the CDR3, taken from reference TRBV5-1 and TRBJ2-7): KAGVTQTPRYLIKTRGQQVTLSCSPISGHRSVSWYQQTPGQGLQFLFEYFSETQRNKGNFPGRFSGRQFSNSRSEMNVSTLELGDSALYLCASSSGTGSYEQYFGPGTRLTVT.

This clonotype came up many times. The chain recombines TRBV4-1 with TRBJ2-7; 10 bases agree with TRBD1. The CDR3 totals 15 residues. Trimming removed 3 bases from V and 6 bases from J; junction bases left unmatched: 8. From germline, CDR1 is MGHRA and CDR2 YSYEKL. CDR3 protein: CASSHDPGQGTEQYF. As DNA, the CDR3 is TGCGCCAGCAGCCATGACCCGGGACAGGGGACCGAGCAGTACTTC.

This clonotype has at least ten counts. CDR3 nucleotides: TGTGCCAGCAGCCTAACCGGGACTAGCGGGTCCTACGAGCAGTACTTC. It yields the protein CASSLTGTSGSYEQYF. The chain uses TRBV3-1 and TRBJ2-7; 12 bases are a match to TRBD2. Germline lookup yields CDR1 LGHDT and CDR2 YNNKEL (reference sequence). The CDR3 sequence is 16 residues long. J lost 1 base, V lost 4 bases, and 5 bases had no gene match.

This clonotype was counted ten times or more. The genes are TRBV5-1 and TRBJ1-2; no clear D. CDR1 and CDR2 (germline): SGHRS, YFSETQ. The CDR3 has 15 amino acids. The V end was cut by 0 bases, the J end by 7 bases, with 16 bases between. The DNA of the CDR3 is TGCGCCAGCAGCTTGGCCAATCCCCTTCGGACTGGCTACACCTTC. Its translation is CASSLANPLRTGYTF.

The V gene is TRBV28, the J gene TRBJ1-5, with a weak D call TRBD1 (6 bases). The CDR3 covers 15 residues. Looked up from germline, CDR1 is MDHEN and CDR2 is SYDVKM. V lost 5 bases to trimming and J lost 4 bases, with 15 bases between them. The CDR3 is CASSTTGLGNQPQHF. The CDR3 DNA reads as TGTGCCAGCAGTACGACAGGTTTAGGAAATCAGCCCCAGCATTTT. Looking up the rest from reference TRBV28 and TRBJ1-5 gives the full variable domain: DVKVTQSSRYLVKRTGEKVFLECVQDMDHENMFWYRQDPGLGLRLIYFSYDVKMKEKGDIPEGYSVSREKKERFSLILESASTNQTSMYLCASSTTGLGNQPQHFGDGTRLSIL.

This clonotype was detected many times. The DNA for the CDR3 is TGCGCCAGCAGCTCAGGGGGCCGGGAGACCCAGTACTTC. Translating it yields CASSSGGRETQYF. J is TRBJ2-5 and V is TRBV5-1; 8 bases agree with TRBD1. The CDR3 has 13 residues. Germline values: CDR1 SGHRS, CDR2 YFSETQ. V dropped 3 bases and J dropped 5; count of bases not matched to a gene: 3.